Presented here are 7 T cell receptor beta chains from one specimen sequenced in a study of shared clonotypes between healthy human individuals. TCRdb's copy holds only in-frame clones and misses some; the assay was immunoSEQ multiplex PCR. The sample yields some 2,000,000 clones, 95% seen once. Sequences were obtained from naive CD4+ T cells sorted from blood. Stated subset: CD45RA+ positively selected. Receptors were obtained from a man aged 18 to 30 in good health.

The chain combines TRBV5-1 with TRBJ2-5, with D possibly being TRBD1 (6 bases). With 4 bases removed from V and 2 bases from J, the gap between germline ends came to 12 bases. The CDR3 extends over 14 amino acids. Germline loops: CDR1 SGHRS, CDR2 YFSETQ. CDR3 residues: CASSQRQAQETQYF. The CDR3 nucleotides are TGCGCCAGCAGCCAAAGACAGGCTCAAGAGACCCAGTACTTC.

The J gene is TRBJ2-1, the V gene TRBV6-5; D might be TRBD2 (5 bases). Between the trimmed V and J ends, which lost 5 bases and 6 bases, there was a span of 14 bases. Germline V gene lookup returns CDR1 MNHEY and CDR2 SVGAGI. The CDR3 totals 14 residues. In DNA, the CDR3 is TGTGCCAGCAGTAGGACTCGCGGAGGCAATGAGCAGTTCTTC. Translation: CASSRTRGGNEQFF.

V gene TRBV28 combines with J gene TRBJ1-2, with 7 bases aligning to TRBD1. CDR3 length: 17 residues. V trimming: 6 bases; J trimming: 0 bases; junction bases outside the gene matches: 13. The V gene's germline CDR1 is MDHEN and CDR2 SYDVKM. CDR3 in amino acids: CASSTGGGPLTNYGYTF. The CDR3 bases are TGTGCCAGCAGCACAGGAGGGGGCCCCCTCACTAACTATGGCTACACCTTC.

This clone appeared a few times. The CDR3 DNA sequence: TGTGCCAGCAGTGAAGCCCACCCCCTCTGGAGCGGGGACTCCTACGAGCAGTACTTC. Protein: CASSEAHPLWSGDSYEQYF. The rearrangement uses TRBV2 and TRBJ2-7; the match to TRBD2 covers 7 bases. The CDR3 is made up of 19 amino acids. Germline V CDR1 and CDR2: SNHLY, FYNNEI. With V trimmed by 0 bases and J by 0 bases, 14 bases remained unmatched.

CDR3 in amino acids: CASSLDRGRAEAFF. The CDR3 coding sequence is TGCGCCAGCAGCTTGGACAGGGGGCGGGCTGAAGCTTTCTTT. The chain employs TRBV5-1 and TRBJ1-1; TRBD1 agrees at 9 bases. The CDR3 length is 14 residues. The germline gives CDR1 SGHRS, CDR2 YFSETQ. The V gene end was trimmed by 0 bases and the J gene end by 6 bases; junction bases not matched to a gene: 3.

The chain couples TRBV6-5 to TRBJ2-5; 8 nucleotides align to TRBD2. V lost 2 bases and J lost 2; bases outside the gene matches: 7. CDR1 and CDR2 from the germline V gene are MNHEY and SVGAGI. This CDR3 comprises 16 residues. In nucleotides, the CDR3 is TGTGCCAGCAGTTACGTAAGGGGCGGGGGGCAAGAGACCCAGTACTTC. Amino acid sequence: CASSYVRGGGQETQYF.

The chain uses TRBV27 and TRBJ1-1; possibly TRBD1 for D (5 bases). V dropped 5 bases and J dropped 5 bases, with 12 bases sitting between them. The CDR3 has 13 amino acids. CDR1 is MNHEY and CDR2 is SMNVEV in the germline V gene (reference sequence). In nucleotides, the CDR3 is TGTGCCAGCAGTCCCGGACATAGTACTGAAGCTTTCTTT. This sequence encodes CASSPGHSTEAFF.